This note documents a single T cell receptor beta chain sequence. This specimen comes from a study of Tregs in tolerant kidney transplant recipients. Clones were read by immunoSEQ multiplex PCR, and TCRdb kept only the in-frame ones, dropping some. The sample lists around 63,000 clones, 80% to 90% occurring once. The CDR3 is 13 amino acids. V dropped 8 bases and J dropped 7 bases, with 17 bases sitting between them. Germline V CDR1 and CDR2: SEHNR, FQNEAQ (reference sequence). Sequenced here: Tregs from blood, sampled before the transplant. The origin of this receptor is a human donor who received a combined kidney and bone marrow transplant. J is TRBJ1-1 and V is TRBV7-9; D is perhaps TRBD1 (5 bases). The CDR3 sequence is CASRDSQGGEAFF. CDR3 DNA sequence: TGTGCCAGCCGCGATTCCCAGGGCGGTGAAGCTTTCTTT.